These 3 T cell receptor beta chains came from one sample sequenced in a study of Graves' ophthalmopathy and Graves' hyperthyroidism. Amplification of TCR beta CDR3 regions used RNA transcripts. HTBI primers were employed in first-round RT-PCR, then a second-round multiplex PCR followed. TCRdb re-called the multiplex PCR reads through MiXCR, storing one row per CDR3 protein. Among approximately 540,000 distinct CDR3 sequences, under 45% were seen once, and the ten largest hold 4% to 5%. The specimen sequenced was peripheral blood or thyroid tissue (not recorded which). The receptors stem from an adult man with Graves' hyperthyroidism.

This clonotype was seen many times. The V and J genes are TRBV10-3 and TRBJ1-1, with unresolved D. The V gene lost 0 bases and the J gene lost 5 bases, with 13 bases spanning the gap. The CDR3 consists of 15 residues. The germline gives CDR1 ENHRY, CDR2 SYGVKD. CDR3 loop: CAISESVQGSTEAFF. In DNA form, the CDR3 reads TGTGCCATCAGTGAGTCAGTTCAAGGCAGTACTGAAGCTTTCTTT.

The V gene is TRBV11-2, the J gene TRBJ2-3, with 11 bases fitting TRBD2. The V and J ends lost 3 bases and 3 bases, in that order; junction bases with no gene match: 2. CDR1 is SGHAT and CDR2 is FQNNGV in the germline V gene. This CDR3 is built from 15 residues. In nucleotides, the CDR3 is TGTGCCAGCAGCTTCACTAGCGGGAGAACAGATACGCAGTATTTT. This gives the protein CASSFTSGRTDTQYF.

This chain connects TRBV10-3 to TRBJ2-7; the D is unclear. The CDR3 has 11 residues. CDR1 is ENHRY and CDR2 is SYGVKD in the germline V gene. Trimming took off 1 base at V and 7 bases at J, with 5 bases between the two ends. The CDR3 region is CAISELREQYF. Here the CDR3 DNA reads TGTGCCATCAGTGAGTTGAGGGAGCAGTACTTC.